This T cell receptor (beta chain) was obtained from a study of blood T cell repertoires in COVID-19. Germline lookup yields CDR1 MNHEY and CDR2 SVGAGI. CDR3 length: 13 residues. V lost 5 bases and J 11 bases, leaving 18 bases between the germline ends. Assay used: immunoSEQ multiplex PCR; TCRdb lists only in-frame clones, some missing. The data show about 200,000 clones, 80% to 90% seen once. This clone was observed once. The sample was PBMCs or T cells enriched from blood (not recorded which). The source of this sequence is a man aged 25-45 years who had recovered from COVID-19. V is TRBV6-5 and J is TRBJ1-1; D is uncertain. The CDR3 DNA is TGTGCCAGCAGTCGAAATTTCGGGGAAAAGGCTTTCTTT. Encoded protein: CASSRNFGEKAFF.